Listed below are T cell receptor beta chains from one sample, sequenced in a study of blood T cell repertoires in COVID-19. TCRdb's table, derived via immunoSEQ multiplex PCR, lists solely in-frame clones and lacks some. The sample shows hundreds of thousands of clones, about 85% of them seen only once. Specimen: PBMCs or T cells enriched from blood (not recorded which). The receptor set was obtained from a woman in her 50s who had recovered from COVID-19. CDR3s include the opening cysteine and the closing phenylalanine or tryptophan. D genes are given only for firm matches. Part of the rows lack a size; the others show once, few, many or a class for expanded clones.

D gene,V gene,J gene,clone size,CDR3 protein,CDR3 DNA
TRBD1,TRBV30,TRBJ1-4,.,CAWSTTGAIEKLFF,TGTGCCTGGAGTACGACAGGGGCGATTGAAAAACTGTTTTTT
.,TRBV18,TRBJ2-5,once,CASSPSRETQYF,TGTGCCAGCTCACCTTCGAGAGAGACCCAGTACTTC
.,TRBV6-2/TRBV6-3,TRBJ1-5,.,CASSQESGSNQPQHF,TGTGCCAGCAGTCAAGAATCAGGTAGCAATCAGCCCCAGCATTTT
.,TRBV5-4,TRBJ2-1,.,CASSHDSALGLGSYNEQFF,TGTGCCAGCAGCCATGACAGCGCCTTAGGTTTGGGCTCCTACAATGAGCAGTTCTTC
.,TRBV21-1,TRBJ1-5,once,CASSSLQGCNQPQHF,TGTGCCAGCAGCTCGCTACAGGGATGCAATCAGCCCCAGCATTTT
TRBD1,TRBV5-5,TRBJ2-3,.,CASSSRTGGGTDTQYF,TGTGCCAGCAGCAGCCGGACAGGGGGCGGCACAGATACGCAGTATTTT
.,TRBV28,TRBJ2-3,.,CASRLGLSTDTQYF,TGTGCCAGCCGACTAGGACTTAGCACAGATACGCAGTATTTT
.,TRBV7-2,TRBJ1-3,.,CASSSAVRLGNTIYF,TGTGCCAGCAGCTCAGCGGTCAGGCTTGGAAACACCATATATTTT
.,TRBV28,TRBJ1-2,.,CASSTDRTVKYGYTF,TGTGCCAGCAGTACAGACCGGACAGTTAAATATGGCTACACCTTC
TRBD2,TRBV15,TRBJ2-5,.,CATSRGASGSGQETQYF,TGTGCCACCAGCAGAGGGGCTAGCGGGAGTGGGCAAGAGACCCAGTACTTC
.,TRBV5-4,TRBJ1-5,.,CASSLDPTEGQPQHF,TGTGCCAGCAGCTTGGATCCGACCGAGGGTCAGCCCCAGCATTTT
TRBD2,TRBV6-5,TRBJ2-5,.,CASSTSGRRETQYF,TGTGCCAGCAGTACTAGCGGGAGGCGGGAGACCCAGTACTTC
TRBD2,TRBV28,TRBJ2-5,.,CASSYSGGETQYF,TGTGCCAGCAGCTACAGCGGGGGGGAGACCCAGTACTTC
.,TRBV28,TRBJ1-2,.,CASSLLQGNYGYTF,TGTGCCAGCAGTTTATTGCAGGGAAACTATGGCTACACCTTC
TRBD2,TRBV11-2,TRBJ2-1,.,CASSLGLAGGLRSYNEQFF,TGTGCCAGCAGCCTAGGACTAGCGGGAGGTCTTCGCTCCTACAATGAGCAGTTCTTC
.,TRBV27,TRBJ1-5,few,CASSSADEVQPQHF,TGTGCCAGCAGTTCCGCCGATGAGGTTCAGCCCCAGCATTTT
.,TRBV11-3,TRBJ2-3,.,CASSGGGLEQYF,TGTGCCAGCAGCGGGGGGGGGCTGGAGCAGTATTTT
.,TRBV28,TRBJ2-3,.,CASRQVSTDTQYF,TGTGCCAGCAGACAAGTAAGCACAGATACGCAGTATTTT
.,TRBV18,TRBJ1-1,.,CASSLAGPNTEAFF,TGTGCCAGCTCACTGGCGGGACCCAACACTGAAGCTTTCTTT
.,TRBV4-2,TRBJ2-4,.,CASRSSVPGKNIQYF,TGTGCCAGCAGATCGTCCGTTCCCGGCAAAAACATTCAGTACTTC
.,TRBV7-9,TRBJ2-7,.,CASSLGTGPYEQYF,TGTGCCAGCAGCTTAGGCACAGGGCCCTACGAGCAGTACTTC
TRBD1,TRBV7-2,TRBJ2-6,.,CASSPGQGNSGANVLTF,TGTGCCAGCAGCCCGGGACAGGGGAACTCTGGGGCCAACGTCCTGACTTTC
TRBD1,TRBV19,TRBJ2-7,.,CASSSTGTAYEQYF,TGTGCCAGTAGTTCGACAGGGACGGCCTACGAGCAGTACTTC
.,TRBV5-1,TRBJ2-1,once,CASSGMVETTIYNEQFF,TGCGCCAGCAGCGGAATGGTGGAGACGACGATATACAATGAGCAGTTCTTC
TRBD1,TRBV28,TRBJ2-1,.,CASRETGTGSINEQFF,TGTGCCAGCAGGGAGACCGGGACAGGGTCAATCAATGAGCAGTTCTTC
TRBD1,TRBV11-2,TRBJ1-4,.,CASSLVIGTATNEKLFF,TGTGCCAGCAGCTTAGTGATTGGGACAGCAACTAATGAAAAACTGTTTTTT
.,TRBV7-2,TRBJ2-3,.,CASKINRDTQYF,TGTGCCAGCAAAATCAACCGGGATACGCAGTATTTT
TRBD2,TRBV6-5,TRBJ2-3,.,CASRVAGGPDTQYF,TGTGCCAGCAGGGTAGCGGGAGGACCAGATACGCAGTATTTT